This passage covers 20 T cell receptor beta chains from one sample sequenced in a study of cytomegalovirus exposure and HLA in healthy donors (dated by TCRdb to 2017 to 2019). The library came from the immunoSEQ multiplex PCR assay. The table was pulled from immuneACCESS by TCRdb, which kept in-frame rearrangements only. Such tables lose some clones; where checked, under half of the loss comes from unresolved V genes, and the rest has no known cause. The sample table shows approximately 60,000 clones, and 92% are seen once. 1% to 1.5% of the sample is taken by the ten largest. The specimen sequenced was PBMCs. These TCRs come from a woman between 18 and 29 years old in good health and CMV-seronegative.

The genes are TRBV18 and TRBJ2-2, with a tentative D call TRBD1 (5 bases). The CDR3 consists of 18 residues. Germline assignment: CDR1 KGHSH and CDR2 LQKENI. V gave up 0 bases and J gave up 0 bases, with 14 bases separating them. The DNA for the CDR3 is TGTGCCAGCTCACCACCCGGCAGGGTTCGAGCGAACACCGGGGAGCTGTTTTTT. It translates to CASSPPGRVRANTGELFF.

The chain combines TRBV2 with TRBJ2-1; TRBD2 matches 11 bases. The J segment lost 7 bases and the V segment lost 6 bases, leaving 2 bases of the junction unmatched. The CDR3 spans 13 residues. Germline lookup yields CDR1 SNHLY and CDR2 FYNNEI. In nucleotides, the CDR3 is TGTGCCAGCAGGCTAGCGGGGGGTAATGAGCAGTTCTTC. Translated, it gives CASRLAGGNEQFF.

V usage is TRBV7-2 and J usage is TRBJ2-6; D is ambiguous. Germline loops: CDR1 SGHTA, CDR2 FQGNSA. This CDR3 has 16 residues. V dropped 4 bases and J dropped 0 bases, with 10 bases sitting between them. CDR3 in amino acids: CASSSMLLSGANVLTF. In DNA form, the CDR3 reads TGTGCCAGCAGCTCCATGTTACTCTCTGGGGCCAACGTCCTGACTTTC.

The CDR3 sequence is CASSSTDTRNTIYF. The DNA of the CDR3 is TGTGCCAGCAGCTCAACGGACACCAGAAACACCATATATTTT. This sequence joins TRBV6-5 and TRBJ1-3, with a possible D match to TRBD1 (5 bases). Trimming stripped 6 bases from V and 5 bases from J, with 14 bases between. The CDR3 has 14 amino acids. Germline CDR1 and CDR2: MNHEY and SVGAGI.

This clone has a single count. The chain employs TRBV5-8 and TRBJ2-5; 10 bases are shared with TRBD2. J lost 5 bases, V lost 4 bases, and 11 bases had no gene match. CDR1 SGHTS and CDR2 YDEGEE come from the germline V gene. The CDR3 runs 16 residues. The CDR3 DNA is TGTGCCAGCAGCGGCGGGACTAGCGCCATTTGGGAGACCCAGTACTTC. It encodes CASSGGTSAIWETQYF. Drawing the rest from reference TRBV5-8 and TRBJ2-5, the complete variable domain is EAGVTQSPTHLIKTRGQQATLRCSPISGHTSVYWYQQALGLGLQFLLWYDEGEERNRGNFPPRFSGRQFPNYSSELNVNALELEDSALYLCASSGGTSAIWETQYFGPGTRLLVL.

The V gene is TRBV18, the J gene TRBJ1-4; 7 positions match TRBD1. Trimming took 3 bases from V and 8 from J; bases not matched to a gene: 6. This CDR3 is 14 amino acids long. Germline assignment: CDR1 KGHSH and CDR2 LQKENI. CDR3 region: CASSPVTGSEKLFF. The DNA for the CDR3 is TGTGCCAGCTCACCGGTGACAGGGTCGGAAAAACTGTTTTTT. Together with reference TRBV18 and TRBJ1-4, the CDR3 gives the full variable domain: NAGVMQNPRHLVRRRGQEARLRCSPMKGHSHVYWYRQLPEEGLKFMVYLQKENIIDESGMPKERFSAEFPKEGPSILRIQQVVRGDSAAYFCASSPVTGSEKLFFGSGTQLSVL.

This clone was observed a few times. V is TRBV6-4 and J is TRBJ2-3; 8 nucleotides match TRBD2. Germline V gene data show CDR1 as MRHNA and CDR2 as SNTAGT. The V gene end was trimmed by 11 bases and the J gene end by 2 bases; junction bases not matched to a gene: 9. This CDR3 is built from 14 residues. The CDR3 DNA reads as TGTGCCGCCTCGGCGGGGGGCCCCACAGATACGCAGTATTTT. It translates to CAASAGGPTDTQYF.

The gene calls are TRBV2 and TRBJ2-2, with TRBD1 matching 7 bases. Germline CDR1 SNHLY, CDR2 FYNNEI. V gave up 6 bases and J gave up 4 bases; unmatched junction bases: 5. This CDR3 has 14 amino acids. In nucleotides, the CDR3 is TGTGCCAGCAGATACAGGGGTGGCACCGGGGAGCTGTTTTTT. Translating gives CASRYRGGTGELFF.

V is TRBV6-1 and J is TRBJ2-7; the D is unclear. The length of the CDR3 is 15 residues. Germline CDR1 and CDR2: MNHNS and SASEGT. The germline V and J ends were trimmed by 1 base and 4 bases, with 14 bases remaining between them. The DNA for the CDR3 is TGTGCCAGCAGTGAAGGCAGTGACACCGTTTACGAGCAGTACTTC. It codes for CASSEGSDTVYEQYF.

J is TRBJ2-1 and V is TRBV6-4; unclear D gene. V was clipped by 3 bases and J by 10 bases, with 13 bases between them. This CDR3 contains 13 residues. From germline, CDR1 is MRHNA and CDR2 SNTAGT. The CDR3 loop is CASSDNPEAEQFF. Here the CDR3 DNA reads TGTGCCAGCAGTGATAACCCAGAGGCGGAGCAGTTCTTC.

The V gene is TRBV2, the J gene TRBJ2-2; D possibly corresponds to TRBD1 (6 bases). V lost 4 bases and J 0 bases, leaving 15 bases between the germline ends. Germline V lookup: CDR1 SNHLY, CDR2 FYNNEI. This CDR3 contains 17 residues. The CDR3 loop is CASSVSRAGANTGELFF. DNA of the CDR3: TGTGCCAGCAGTGTTTCGAGGGCAGGGGCGAACACCGGGGAGCTGTTTTTT.

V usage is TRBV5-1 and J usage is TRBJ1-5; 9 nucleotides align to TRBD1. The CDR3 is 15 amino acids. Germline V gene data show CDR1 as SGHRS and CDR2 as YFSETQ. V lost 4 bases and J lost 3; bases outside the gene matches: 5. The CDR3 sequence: CASSPGQGDNQPQHF. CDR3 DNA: TGCGCCAGCAGCCCGGGACAGGGCGACAATCAGCCCCAGCATTTT.

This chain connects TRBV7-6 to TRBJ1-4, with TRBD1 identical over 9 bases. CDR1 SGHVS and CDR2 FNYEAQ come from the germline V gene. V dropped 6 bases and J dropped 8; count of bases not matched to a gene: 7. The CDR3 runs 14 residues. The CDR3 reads CASRPTGGIEKLFF. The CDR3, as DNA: TGTGCCAGCAGACCTACAGGGGGCATCGAAAAACTGTTTTTT.

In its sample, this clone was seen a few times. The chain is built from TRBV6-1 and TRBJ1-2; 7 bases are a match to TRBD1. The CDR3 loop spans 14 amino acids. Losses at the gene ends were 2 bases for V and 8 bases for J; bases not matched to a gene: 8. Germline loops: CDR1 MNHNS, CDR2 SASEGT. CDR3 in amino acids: CASSELGQLPGYTF. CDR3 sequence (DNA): TGTGCCAGCAGTGAATTGGGACAGCTTCCAGGCTACACCTTC.

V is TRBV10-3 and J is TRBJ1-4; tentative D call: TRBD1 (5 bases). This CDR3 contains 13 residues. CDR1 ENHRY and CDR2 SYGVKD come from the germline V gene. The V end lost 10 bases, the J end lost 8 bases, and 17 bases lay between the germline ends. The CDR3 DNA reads TGTGCCACAGGTGGGGACTCGGGGGAAAAACTGTTTTTT. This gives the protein CATGGDSGEKLFF.

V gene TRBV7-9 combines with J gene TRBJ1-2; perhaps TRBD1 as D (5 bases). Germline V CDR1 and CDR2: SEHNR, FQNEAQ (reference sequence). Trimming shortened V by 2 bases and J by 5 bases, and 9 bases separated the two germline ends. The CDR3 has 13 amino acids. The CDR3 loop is CASSLPKGYGYTF. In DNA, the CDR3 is TGTGCCAGCAGCTTACCCAAGGGGTATGGCTACACCTTC.

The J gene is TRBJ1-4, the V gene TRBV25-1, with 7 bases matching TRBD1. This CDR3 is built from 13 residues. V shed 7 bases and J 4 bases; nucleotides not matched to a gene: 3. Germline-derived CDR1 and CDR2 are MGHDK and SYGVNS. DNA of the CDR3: TGTGCCAGCAAACAGGGGTTTAATGAAAAACTGTTTTTT. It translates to CASKQGFNEKLFF.

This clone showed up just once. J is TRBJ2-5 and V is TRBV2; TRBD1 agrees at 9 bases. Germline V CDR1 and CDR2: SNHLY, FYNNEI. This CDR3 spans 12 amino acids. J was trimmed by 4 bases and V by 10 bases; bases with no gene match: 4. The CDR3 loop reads CANDRGGETQYF. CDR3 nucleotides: TGTGCCAACGACAGGGGGGGAGAGACCCAGTACTTC.

CDR3 DNA: TGTGCCAGCAGCTTGGAGGCAGGGCTCGCTTTTTCCACTGAAGCTTTCTTT. It encodes CASSLEAGLAFSTEAFF. This chain joins TRBV5-4 and TRBJ1-1, with D possibly matching TRBD1 (5 bases). The CDR3 spans 17 residues. Per germline, CDR1 SGHNT and CDR2 YYREEE (reference sequence). Trimming shortened V by 0 bases and J by 4 bases, and 19 bases separated the two germline ends.

CDR3 nucleotides: TGTGCCAGTAGTATCTCAGATACGCAGTATTTT. Protein sequence: CASSISDTQYF. This sequence joins TRBV19 and TRBJ2-3; the D is unclear. CDR3 length: 11 residues. The V end was cut by 3 bases, the J end by 4 bases, with 2 bases between. CDR1 and CDR2 (germline): LNHDA, SQIVND (reference sequence). The full variable domain, its missing parts supplied by reference TRBV19 and TRBJ2-3, is DGGITQSPKYLFRKEGQNVTLSCEQNLNHDAMYWYRQDPGQGLRLIYYSQIVNDFQKGDIAEGYSVSREKKESFPLTVTSAQKNPTAFYLCASSISDTQYFGPGTRLTVL.